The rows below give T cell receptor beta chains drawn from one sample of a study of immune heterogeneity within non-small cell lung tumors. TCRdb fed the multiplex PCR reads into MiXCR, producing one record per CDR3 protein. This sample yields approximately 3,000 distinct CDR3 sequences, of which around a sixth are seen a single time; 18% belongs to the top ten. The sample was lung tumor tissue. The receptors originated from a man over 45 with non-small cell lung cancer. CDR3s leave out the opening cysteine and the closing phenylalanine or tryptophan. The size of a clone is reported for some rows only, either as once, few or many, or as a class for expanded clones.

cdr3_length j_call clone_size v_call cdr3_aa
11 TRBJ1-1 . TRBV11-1 ASSVDRGSEAF
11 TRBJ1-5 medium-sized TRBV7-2 ASSFFGGRPQH
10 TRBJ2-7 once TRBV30 AWSMGVYEQY
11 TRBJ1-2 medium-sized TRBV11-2 ASRRQGDYGYT
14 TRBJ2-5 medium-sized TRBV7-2 ASSSTTGAGGETQY
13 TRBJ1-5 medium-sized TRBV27 ASSFISGPNQPQH
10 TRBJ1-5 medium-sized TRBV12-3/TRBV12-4 ASSLGPDPKH
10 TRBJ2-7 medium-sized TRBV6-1 ASLGKTYEQY
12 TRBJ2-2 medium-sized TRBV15 ATKWSGSPGELF
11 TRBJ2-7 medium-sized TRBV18 ASSSGDEYEQY
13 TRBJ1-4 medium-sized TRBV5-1 ASSLGTGRYEKLF
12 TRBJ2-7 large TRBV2 ASSYGTDSYEQY
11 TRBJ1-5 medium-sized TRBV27 ASSFTGREPQH
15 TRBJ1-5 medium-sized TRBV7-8 ASSSTGWTGGNQPQH
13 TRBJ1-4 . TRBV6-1 TSGGTGADNEKLF
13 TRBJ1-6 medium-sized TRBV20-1 SARERQGVNSPLH
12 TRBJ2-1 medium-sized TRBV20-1 SARVGDSYNEQF
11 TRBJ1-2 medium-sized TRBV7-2 ASSLIQGYGYT
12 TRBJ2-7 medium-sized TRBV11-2 ASRAPALSYEQY
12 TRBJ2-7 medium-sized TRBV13 ASSLGSNVYEQY